This T cell receptor beta chain was profiled in a study of shared clonotypes between healthy human individuals. Generated by immunoSEQ multiplex PCR, the TCRdb table keeps only in-frame clones and is missing some. The table has some 2,000,000 clones, over 85% seen once. On this clone itself: No antigen is known for it.

Study outcomes and limitations: Investigators collected only blood, and repertoires in tissues likely differ.

Germline trimming cut 5 bases from V and 4 bases from J; bases unmatched to any gene: 6. The germline V gene has CDR1 MNHNY and CDR2 SVGAGI (reference sequence). The CDR3 runs 14 residues. Sequenced input: naive CD4+ T cells sorted from blood. Subset reported: CD45RA+ positively selected. The origin of this receptor is a man between 18 and 29 years old in good health. The chain joins TRBV6-6 to TRBJ2-5; 8 bases line up with TRBD1. CDR3 loop: CASSHATGGETQYF. CDR3 DNA: TGTGCCAGCAGTCACGCCACAGGGGGAGAGACCCAGTACTTC.